These 3 T cell receptor beta chains share one sample of origin, sequenced in a study of regulatory T cells in long-lasting Graves disease. Construction of TCR beta libraries relied on iRepertoire HTBI primers and on Arm-PCR targeting CDR3 regions. In TCRdb, the multiplex PCR reads were re-called with MiXCR into one record per CDR3 protein. This sample has about 620,000 distinct CDR3 sequences, with 15% to 20% found just once. Time point of the sample: newly diagnosed GD, antithyroid drugs for less than 3 months. RNA extracted from PBMCs served as the sequencing template. The data also belong to a second study, concerning T cells in Graves' hyperthyroidism and ophthalmopathy.

The material was peripheral blood mononuclear cells (PBMCs), obtained at new diagnosis, from a patient treated with antithyroid drugs. These TCRs come from a woman in her 30s with Graves disease.

This clonotype was seen only a few times. The chain recombines TRBV7-9 with TRBJ2-5; D may be TRBD1 or TRBD2 (5 bases each). Looked up from germline, CDR1 is SEHNR and CDR2 is FQNEAQ (reference sequence). The CDR3 has 12 residues. Trimming removed 4 bases from V and 10 bases from J, with 13 bases in between. CDR3 sequence: CASSSTVGDQYF. CDR3 DNA: TGTGCCAGCAGCTCAACTGTGGGGGACCAGTACTTC.

In this sample, this clonotype turned up many times. CDR3 bases: TGTGCCAGCAGAGACCACCCGGACAGGGGTACCTATGGCTACACCTTC. As protein: CASRDHPDRGTYGYTF. The genes are TRBV7-9 and TRBJ1-2; 9 positions match TRBD1. CDR1 and CDR2 from the germline V gene are SEHNR and FQNEAQ (reference sequence). This CDR3 spans 16 amino acids. J lost 4 bases, V lost 6 bases, and 12 bases had no gene match.

This clonotype was picked up many times. This rearrangement joins TRBV18 to TRBJ1-1; TRBD1 aligns across 7 bases. The trim removed 10 bases at V and 4 bases at J, leaving 18 bases unmatched. The CDR3 loop spans 16 amino acids. The germline V gene has CDR1 KGHSH and CDR2 LQKENI. The CDR3 protein is CATINRGPYQSTEAFF. DNA for the CDR3: TGTGCCACCATCAACAGGGGTCCCTACCAATCCACTGAAGCTTTCTTT. Together with reference TRBV18 and TRBJ1-1, the CDR3 gives the full variable domain: NAGVMQNPRHLVRRRGQEARLRCSPMKGHSHVYWYRQLPEEGLKFMVYLQKENIIDESGMPKERFSAEFPKEGPSILRIQQVVRGDSAAYFCATINRGPYQSTEAFFGQGTRLTVV.